The entry below describes one T cell receptor beta chain. The specificity of this receptor is unknown. Base qualities are not recorded, but no much larger clone differs from it by a single base. This CDR3 is also generated by other DNA sequences in the sample. TCRbeta CDR3 regions were amplified from genomic DNA by means of the immunoSEQ Assay, a bias-controlled multiplex PCR. The original pipeline was this. The number of nucleated cells in each sample was estimated by amplification of reference gene primers within the assay. Sequence reads were collapsed and filtered to measure the absolute abundance of every unique TCRbeta CDR3 rearrangement. For each sample, productive Simpson clonality was calculated as the square root of Simpson's diversity index over productive rearrangements. Not all clones reach the TCRdb copy of this immuneACCESS table, which keeps in-frame sequences only. Checked studies attribute under half of the gap to unresolved V genes and leave the rest unexplained. V, J and clone size derive from that table, while D and trimming were established from the DNA sequence. Counted in this sample were 95,000 to 150,000 clones; over 75% of them appeared once. The top ten clonotypes cover 4% to 5% of the sample.

Whole blood was collected in K2EDTA tubes by collaborating institutions according to the institutions' own protocols. For TCRbeta analysis, collaborator samples were shipped as frozen whole blood, as isolated PBMCs, or as DNA extracted from either sample type. The data are from a study of blood T cell repertoires in COVID-19 (dated by TCRdb to the early 2020s). For context, the study as a whole: Samples from collaborators originated in the United States, Italy and Spain and spanned both the acute and convalescent phases of COVID-19. The material from the prospective study consisted of cDNA or gDNA derived from T cells, B-cell-depleted T cells, or PBMCs. Subjects who had been exposed to COVID-19, were actively infected with it, or had recovered from it provided the deeply sampled blood TCRbeta repertoires that made up the dataset. A freely available public database, intended as a resource for researchers studying the immune response to SARS-CoV-2, is where the repertoires were released. Samples came from the ongoing ImmuneRACE study (first 160 participants) plus 1,254 subjects from 6 global collaborators. Sample metadata almost always included a de-identified subject ID, COVID-19 status, age in years and sex. HLA class I and class II types, where available, came from metadata supplied by the sample provider rather than from assay-based typing. What the research found in general, with its limitations: Clinical and demographic metadata were provided uncurated, with the amount varying by source and participant.

Including the terminal cysteine and phenylalanine, the CDR3 comprises 12 residues. Only CDR3 DNA remains: 36 bases, in frame from the first base. V is cut by 2 bases and J by 4 bases, and the space between the germline ends is 3 bases. The sample taken for sequencing was peripheral blood. The source of this sequence is a woman in her 70s with acute or convalescent COVID-19. The V gene is TRBV12-3 or TRBV12-4 and the J gene is TRBJ1-3; the D gene identity is not certain. Here is the DNA: TGTGCCAGCAGTTTACCGGGAAACACCATATATTTT. Translated, this gives CASSLPGNTIYF.